Listed here are 14 T cell receptor beta chains from one sample, sequenced in a study of OX40 agonist ivuxolimab in advanced cancers. The protocol was immunoSEQ multiplex PCR, while the TCRdb copy is restricted to in-frame clones and leaves out a portion. Of 70,000 or so clones in the sample, about 90% were seen once. The specimen comprised CD4+ or CD8+ T cells sorted from blood, sampled in a trial of the OX40 agonist ivuxolimab. The source of these receptors is an adult with an advanced solid tumor such as melanoma, head and neck, liver or kidney cancer.

This chain joins TRBV7-8 and TRBJ2-7; D is unresolved. CDR3 length: 14 residues. Germline V CDR1 and CDR2: SGHVS, FQNEAQ. The V gene lost 5 bases and the J gene lost 0 bases, with 11 bases spanning the gap. The CDR3 region has the DNA TGTGCCAGCAGCCTGACGGCGAGCTCCTACGAGCAGTACTTC. It codes for CASSLTASSYEQYF.

The J gene is TRBJ1-5, the V gene TRBV27, with a possible D match to TRBD1 (5 bases). V lost 5 bases, J lost 0 bases, and 8 bases lay in between. This CDR3 region has 14 residues. The germline CDR1 and CDR2 sequences are MNHEY and SMNVEV (reference sequence). CDR3 loop: CASSQGNSNQPQHF. In DNA form, the CDR3 reads TGTGCCAGCAGTCAGGGAAATAGCAATCAGCCCCAGCATTTT.

Of note for this clone: Germline is not matched at one junction end, which may reflect a read error. V usage is TRBV27 and J usage is TRBJ2-3; unclear D gene. Germline V CDR1 and CDR2: MNHEY, SMNVEV (reference sequence). CDR3 length: 16 residues. The CDR3 here is CASSLFFGPSTDTQYF. The CDR3 DNA reads as TGTGCCAGCAGTCTATTCTTCGGGCCCAGCACCGATACGCAGTATTTT.

This rearrangement joins TRBV4-1 to TRBJ2-1; tentatively, D is TRBD2 (6 bases). The CDR3 consists of 14 residues. Trimming took 5 bases from V and 6 from J, leaving 14 bases between them. Looked up from germline, CDR1 is MGHRA and CDR2 is YSYEKL. The CDR3 loop reads CASSNNGGGNEQFF. Here the CDR3 DNA reads TGCGCCAGCAGCAATAATGGGGGAGGCAATGAGCAGTTCTTC.

The rearrangement uses TRBV27 and TRBJ2-1; 9 bases are a match to TRBD2. The trim removed 5 bases at V and 4 bases at J, leaving 3 bases unmatched. Germline V gives CDR1 MNHEY, CDR2 SMNVEV (reference sequence). The CDR3 runs to 14 residues. The CDR3 DNA is TGTGCCAGCAGTCCAGCGGGAGGATACAATGAGCAGTTCTTC. Translating it yields CASSPAGGYNEQFF.

The rearrangement joins TRBV6-4 to TRBJ2-3; 8 bases fit TRBD2. The V segment lost 0 bases and the J segment 2 bases; nucleotides outside the gene matches: 1. From germline, CDR1 is MRHNA and CDR2 SNTAGT. The CDR3 is 15 residues long. The CDR3 loop is CASSDSREVTDTQYF. The CDR3 DNA sequence: TGTGCCAGCAGTGACTCGCGGGAGGTCACAGATACGCAGTATTTT.

V is TRBV11-2 and J is TRBJ2-3; D call uncertain. This CDR3 is built from 12 residues. Germline values: CDR1 SGHAT, CDR2 FQNNGV. The V end was cut by 4 bases, the J end by 1 base, with 3 bases between. For the CDR3, the DNA is TGTGCCAGCAGCTCCCGCACAGATACGCAGTATTTT. It encodes CASSSRTDTQYF.

This chain links TRBV12-1 with TRBJ2-5. TRBV12-1 represents a pseudogene. The CDR3 has 11 amino acids. The CDR3 DNA reads TGTGCCAGCAGCTTTGAAGAGACCCAGTACTTC. Translated, it gives CASSFEETQYF.

V and J are TRBV2 and TRBJ2-3, with 8 bases aligning to TRBD2. The ends lost 5 bases at V and 4 bases at J; junction bases unmatched: 14. The CDR3 has 17 amino acids. CDR1 and CDR2 from the germline V gene are SNHLY and FYNNEI. This chain's CDR3 is CASSSFQAREEADTQYF. The CDR3 DNA is TGTGCCAGCAGTTCCTTCCAGGCGCGGGAGGAGGCAGATACGCAGTATTTT.

The chain links TRBV10-1 to TRBJ2-1, with TRBD1 matching 7 bases. The CDR3 extends over 15 amino acids. In germline, CDR1 is WNHNN, CDR2 SYGVQD (reference sequence). Germline trimming cut 10 bases from V and 3 bases from J; bases unmatched to any gene: 12. The CDR3 loop reads CANFSGQKLYNEQFF. For the CDR3, the DNA is TGCGCCAACTTCTCGGGACAGAAACTCTACAATGAGCAGTTCTTC.

CDR3 amino acids: CSVEDPASGSYEQFF. The CDR3 nucleotides are TGCAGCGTTGAAGATCCGGCTAGCGGGAGCTATGAGCAGTTCTTC. This chain joins TRBV29-1 and TRBJ2-1; 10 bases are shared with TRBD2. CDR1 and CDR2 from the germline V gene are SQVTM and ANQGSEA. The CDR3 has 15 amino acids. With V trimmed by 0 bases and J by 8 bases, 7 bases remained unmatched.

The chain recombines TRBV28 with TRBJ2-3, with 10 bases aligning to TRBD2. Germline lookup yields CDR1 MDHEN and CDR2 SYDVKM. This CDR3 has 15 amino acids. J was trimmed by 4 bases and V by 6 bases; bases with no gene match: 7. The CDR3 spells CASSPGTSVADTQYF. The CDR3 DNA reads as TGTGCCAGCAGCCCCGGGACTAGCGTGGCAGATACGCAGTATTTT.

This chain's CDR3 is CASSFATSREQYF. In nucleotides, the CDR3 is TGTGCCAGCAGTTTCGCAACCTCGCGCGAGCAGTACTTC. The chain joins TRBV27 to TRBJ2-7; no clear D. The CDR3 has 13 residues. The V end lost 3 bases, the J end lost 6 bases, and 12 bases lay between the germline ends. Germline loops: CDR1 MNHEY, CDR2 SMNVEV (reference sequence).

CDR3 protein: CASSLDGTSGIHEQFF. The CDR3 DNA follows: TGTGCCAGCAGCTTAGACGGGACTAGCGGGATCCATGAGCAGTTCTTC. The V call is TRBV7-2, the J call TRBJ2-1; 13 nucleotides line up with TRBD2. The CDR3 loop spans 16 amino acids. Germline values: CDR1 SGHTA, CDR2 FQGNSA. Losses at the gene ends were 1 base for V and 8 bases for J; bases not matched to a gene: 5.